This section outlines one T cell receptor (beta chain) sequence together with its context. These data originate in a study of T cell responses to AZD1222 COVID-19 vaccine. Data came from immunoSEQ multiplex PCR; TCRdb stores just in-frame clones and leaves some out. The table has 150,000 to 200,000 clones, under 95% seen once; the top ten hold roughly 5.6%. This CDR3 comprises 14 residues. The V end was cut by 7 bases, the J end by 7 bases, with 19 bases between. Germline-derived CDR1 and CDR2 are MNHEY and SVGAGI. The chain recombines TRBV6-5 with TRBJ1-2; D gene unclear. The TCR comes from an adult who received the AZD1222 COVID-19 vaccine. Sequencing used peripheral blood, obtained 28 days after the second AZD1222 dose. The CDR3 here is CASISKGPTGGYTF. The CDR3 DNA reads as TGTGCCAGCATCTCGAAAGGCCCAACGGGTGGCTACACCTTC.